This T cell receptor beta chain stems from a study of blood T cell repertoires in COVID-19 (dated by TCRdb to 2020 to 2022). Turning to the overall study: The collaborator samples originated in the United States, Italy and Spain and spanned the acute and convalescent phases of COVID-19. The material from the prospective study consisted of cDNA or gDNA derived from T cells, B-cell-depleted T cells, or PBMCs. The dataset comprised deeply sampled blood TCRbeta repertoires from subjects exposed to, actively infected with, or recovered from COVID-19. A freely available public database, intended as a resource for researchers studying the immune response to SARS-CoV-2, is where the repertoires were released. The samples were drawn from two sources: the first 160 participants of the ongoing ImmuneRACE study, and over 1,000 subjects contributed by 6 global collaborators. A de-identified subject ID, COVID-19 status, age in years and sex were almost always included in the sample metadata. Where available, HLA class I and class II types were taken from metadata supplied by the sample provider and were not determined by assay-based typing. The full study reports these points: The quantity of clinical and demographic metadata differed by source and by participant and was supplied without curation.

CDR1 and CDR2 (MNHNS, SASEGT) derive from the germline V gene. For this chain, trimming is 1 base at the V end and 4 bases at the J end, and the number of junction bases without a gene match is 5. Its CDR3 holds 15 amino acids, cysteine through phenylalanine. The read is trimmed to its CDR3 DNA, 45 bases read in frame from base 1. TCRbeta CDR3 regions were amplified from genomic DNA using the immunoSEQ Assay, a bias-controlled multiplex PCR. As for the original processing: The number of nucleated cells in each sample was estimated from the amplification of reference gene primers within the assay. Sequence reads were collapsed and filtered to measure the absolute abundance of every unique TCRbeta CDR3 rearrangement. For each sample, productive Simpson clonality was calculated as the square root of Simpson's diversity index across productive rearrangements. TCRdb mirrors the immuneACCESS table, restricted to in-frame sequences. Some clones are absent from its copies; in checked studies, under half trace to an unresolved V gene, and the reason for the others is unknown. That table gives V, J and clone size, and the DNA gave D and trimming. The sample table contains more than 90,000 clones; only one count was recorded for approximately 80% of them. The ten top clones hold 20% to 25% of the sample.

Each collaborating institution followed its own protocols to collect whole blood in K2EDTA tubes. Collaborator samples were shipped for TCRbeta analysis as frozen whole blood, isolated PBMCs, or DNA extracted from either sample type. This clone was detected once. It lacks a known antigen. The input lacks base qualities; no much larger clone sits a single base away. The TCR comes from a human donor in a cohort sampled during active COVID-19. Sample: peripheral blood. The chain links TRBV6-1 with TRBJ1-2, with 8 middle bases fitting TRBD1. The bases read TGTGCCAGCAGTGAAGTGGCAGGGGGCGGCTATGGCTACACCTTC. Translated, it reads CASSEVAGGGYGYTF.